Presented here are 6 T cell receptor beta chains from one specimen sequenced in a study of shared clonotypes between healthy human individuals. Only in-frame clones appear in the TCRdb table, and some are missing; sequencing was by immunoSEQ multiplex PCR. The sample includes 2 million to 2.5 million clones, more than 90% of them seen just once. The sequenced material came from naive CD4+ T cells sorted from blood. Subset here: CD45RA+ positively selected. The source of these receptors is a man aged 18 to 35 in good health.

CDR3 loop: CARRTDSYEQYF. CDR3 nucleotides: TGCGCCAGAAGGACAGACTCCTACGAGCAGTACTTC. The genes are TRBV10-1 and TRBJ2-7, with D maybe TRBD1 (6 bases). The CDR3 length is 12 residues. Deletions cut 9 bases from V and 0 bases from J, with 9 bases between. Germline V gives CDR1 WNHNN, CDR2 SYGVQD (reference sequence).

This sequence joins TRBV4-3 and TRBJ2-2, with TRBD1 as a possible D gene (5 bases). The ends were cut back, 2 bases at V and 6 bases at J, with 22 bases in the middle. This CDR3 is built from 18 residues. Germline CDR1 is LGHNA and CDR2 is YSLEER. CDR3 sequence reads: CASSQQGARLSEAGELFF. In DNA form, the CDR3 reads TGCGCCAGCAGCCAACAGGGCGCCCGACTCTCAGAAGCCGGGGAGCTGTTTTTT.

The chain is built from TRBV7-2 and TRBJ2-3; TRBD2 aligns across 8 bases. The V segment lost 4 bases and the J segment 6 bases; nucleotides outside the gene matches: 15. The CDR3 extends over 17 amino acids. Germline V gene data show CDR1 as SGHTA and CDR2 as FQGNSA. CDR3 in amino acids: CASSWAGGSGARDTQYF. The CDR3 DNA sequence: TGTGCCAGCAGCTGGGCGGGTGGTAGCGGGGCCCGGGATACGCAGTATTTT.

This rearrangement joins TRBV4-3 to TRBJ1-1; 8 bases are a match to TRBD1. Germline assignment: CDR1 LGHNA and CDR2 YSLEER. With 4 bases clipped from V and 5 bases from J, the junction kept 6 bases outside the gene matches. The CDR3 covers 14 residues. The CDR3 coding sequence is TGCGCCAGCAGCCGCGGTCAGGGGGCGACTGAAGCTTTCTTT. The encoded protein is CASSRGQGATEAFF.

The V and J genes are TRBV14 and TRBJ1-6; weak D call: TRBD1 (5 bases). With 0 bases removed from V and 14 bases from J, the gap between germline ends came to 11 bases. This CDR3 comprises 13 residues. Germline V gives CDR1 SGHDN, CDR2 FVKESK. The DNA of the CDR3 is TGTGCCAGCAGCCAAGAGGGGGAACGAGCCCTCCACTTT. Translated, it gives CASSQEGERALHF.

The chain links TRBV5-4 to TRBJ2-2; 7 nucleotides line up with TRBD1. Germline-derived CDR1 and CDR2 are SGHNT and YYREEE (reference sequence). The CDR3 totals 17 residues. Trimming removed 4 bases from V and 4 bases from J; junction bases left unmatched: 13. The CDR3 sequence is CASSPTPTGSGTGELFF. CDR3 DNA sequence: TGTGCCAGCAGCCCGACCCCGACAGGGTCGGGCACCGGGGAGCTGTTTTTT.